This TCR beta chain was captured by sequencing in a study of T-cell reconstitution after alpha-beta-depleted transplantation in children. Library preparation (for TCRbeta) was performed with unique molecular identifiers. TCRdb re-analysed the PCR reads in MiXCR, keeping a single row per CDR3 protein. The sample contains around 600,000 distinct CDR3 sequences, 10% to 13% of which appear only once. This clonotype occurred a few times. Germline CDR1 and CDR2: ENHRY and SYGVKD. V lost 4 bases to trimming and J lost 2 bases; unmatched junction nucleotides: 3. This CDR3 has 14 residues. The chain has TRBV10-3 and TRBJ2-7; TRBD1 agrees at 9 bases. This TCR came from a human donor who donated a stem cell graft to a child with acute myeloid leukemia. The specimen comprised PBMCs from the stem cell graft donor, sampled from the stem cell graft. The CDR3 is CAISGGQGTYEQYF. The CDR3 region has the DNA TGTGCCATCAGTGGAGGACAGGGGACCTACGAGCAGTACTTC.